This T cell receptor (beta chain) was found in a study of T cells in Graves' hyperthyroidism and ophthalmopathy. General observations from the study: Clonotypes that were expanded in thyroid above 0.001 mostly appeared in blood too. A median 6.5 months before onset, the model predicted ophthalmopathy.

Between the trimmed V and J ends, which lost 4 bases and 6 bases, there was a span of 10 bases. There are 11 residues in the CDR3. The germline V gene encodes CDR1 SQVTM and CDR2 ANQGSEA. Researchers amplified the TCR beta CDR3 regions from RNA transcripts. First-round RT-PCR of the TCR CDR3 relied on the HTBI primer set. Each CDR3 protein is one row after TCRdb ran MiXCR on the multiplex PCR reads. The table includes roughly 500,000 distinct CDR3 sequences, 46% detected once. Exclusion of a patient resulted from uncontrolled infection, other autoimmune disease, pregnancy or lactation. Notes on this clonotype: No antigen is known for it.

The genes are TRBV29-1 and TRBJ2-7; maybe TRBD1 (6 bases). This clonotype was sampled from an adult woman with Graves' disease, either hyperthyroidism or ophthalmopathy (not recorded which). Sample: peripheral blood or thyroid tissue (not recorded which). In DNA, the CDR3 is TGCAGCGTTGGGACAGCTTTCGAGCAGTACTTC. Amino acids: CSVGTAFEQYF.